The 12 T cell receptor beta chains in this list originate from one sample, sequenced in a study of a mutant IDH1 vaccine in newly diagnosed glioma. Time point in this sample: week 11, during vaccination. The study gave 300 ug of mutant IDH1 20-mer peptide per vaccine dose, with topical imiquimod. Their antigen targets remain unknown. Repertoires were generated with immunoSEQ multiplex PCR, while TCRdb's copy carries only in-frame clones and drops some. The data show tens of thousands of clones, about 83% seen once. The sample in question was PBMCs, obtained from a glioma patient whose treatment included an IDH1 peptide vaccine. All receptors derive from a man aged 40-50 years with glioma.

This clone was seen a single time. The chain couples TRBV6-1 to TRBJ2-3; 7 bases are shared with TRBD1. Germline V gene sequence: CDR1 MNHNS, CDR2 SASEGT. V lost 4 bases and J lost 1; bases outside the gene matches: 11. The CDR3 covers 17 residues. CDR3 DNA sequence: TGTGCCAGCAGTGGACAGGGTGTTGGGTTAGGCACAGATACGCAGTATTTT. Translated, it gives CASSGQGVGLGTDTQYF.

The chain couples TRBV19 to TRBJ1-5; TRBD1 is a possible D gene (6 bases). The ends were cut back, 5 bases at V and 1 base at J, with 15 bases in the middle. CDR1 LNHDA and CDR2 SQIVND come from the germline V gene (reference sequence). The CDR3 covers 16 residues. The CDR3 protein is CASSPRGGRSNQPQHF. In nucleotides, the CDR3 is TGTGCCAGTAGTCCTAGGGGGGGACGGAGCAATCAGCCCCAGCATTTT.

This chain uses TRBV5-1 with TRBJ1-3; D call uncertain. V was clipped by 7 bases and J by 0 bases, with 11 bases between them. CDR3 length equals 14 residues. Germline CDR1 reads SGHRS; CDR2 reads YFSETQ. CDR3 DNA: TGCGCCAGCGGGGAGGCTTACTCTGGAAACACCATATATTTT. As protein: CASGEAYSGNTIYF.

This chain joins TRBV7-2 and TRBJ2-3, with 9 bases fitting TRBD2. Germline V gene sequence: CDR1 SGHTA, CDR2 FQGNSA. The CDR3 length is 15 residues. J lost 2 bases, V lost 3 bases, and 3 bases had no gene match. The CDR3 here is CASSFSGGYTDTQYF. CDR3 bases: TGTGCCAGCAGCTTTAGCGGGGGTTACACAGATACGCAGTATTTT.

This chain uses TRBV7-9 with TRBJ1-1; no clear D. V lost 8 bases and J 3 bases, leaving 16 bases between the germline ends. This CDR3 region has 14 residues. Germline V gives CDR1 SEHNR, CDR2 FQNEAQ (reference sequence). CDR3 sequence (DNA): TGTGCCAGCCGATCGGTCCTTTACGACACTGAAGCTTTCTTT. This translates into CASRSVLYDTEAFF.

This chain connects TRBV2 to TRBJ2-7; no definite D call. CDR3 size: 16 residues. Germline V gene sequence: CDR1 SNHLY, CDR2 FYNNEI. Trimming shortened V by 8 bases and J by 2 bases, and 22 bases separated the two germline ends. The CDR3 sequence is CASELGPAALAYEQYF. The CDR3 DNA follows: TGTGCCAGCGAGTTAGGACCGGCCGCTCTAGCCTACGAGCAGTACTTC.

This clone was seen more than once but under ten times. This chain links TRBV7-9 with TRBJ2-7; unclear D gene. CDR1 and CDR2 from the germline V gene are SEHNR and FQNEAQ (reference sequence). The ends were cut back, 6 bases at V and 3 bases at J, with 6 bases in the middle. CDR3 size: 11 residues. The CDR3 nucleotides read TGTGCCAGCAGGGAATACTACGAGCAGTACTTC. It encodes CASREYYEQYF.

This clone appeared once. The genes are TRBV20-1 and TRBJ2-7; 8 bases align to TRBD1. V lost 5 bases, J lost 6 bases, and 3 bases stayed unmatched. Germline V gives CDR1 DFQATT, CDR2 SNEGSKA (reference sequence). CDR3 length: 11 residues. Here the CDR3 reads CSASDRGEQYF. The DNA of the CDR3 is TGCAGTGCTTCCGACAGGGGCGAGCAGTACTTC.

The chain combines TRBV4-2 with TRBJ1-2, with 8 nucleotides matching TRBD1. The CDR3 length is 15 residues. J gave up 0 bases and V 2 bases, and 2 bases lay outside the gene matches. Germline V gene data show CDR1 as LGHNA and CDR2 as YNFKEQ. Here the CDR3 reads CASSQPGQANYGYTF. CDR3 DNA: TGTGCCAGCAGCCAACCGGGACAGGCTAACTATGGCTACACCTTC.

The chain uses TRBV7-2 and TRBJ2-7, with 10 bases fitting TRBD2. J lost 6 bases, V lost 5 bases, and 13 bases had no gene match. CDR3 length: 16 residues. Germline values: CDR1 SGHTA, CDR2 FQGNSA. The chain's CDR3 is CASSVYSAGGPPEQYF. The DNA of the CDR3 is TGTGCCAGCAGCGTATACTCAGCGGGAGGGCCCCCCGAGCAGTACTTC.

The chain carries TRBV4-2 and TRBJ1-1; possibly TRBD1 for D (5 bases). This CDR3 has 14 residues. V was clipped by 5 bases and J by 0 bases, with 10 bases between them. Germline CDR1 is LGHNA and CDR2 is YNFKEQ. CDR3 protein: CASSSRTLNTEAFF. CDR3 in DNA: TGTGCCAGCAGCTCCCGGACACTGAACACTGAAGCTTTCTTT.

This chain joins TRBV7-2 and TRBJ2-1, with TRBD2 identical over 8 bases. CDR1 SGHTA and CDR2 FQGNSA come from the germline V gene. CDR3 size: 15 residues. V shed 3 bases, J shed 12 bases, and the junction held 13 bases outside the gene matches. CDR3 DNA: TGTGCCAGCAGCTTCCCAGCGGGGGCGCGGAGGGGGCAGTTCTTC. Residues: CASSFPAGARRGQFF.